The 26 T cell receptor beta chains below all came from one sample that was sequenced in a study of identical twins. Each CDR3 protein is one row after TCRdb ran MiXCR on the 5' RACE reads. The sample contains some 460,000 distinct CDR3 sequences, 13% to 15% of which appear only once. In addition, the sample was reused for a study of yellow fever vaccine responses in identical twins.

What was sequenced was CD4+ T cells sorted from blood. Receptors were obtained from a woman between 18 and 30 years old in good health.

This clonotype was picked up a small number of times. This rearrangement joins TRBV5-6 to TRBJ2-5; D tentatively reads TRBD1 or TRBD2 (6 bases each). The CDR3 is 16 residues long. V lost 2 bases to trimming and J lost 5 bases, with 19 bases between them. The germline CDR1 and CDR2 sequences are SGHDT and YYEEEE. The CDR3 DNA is TGTGCCAGCAGCTTAGCCGCCGGGGGCTTCGGGGAGACCCAGTACTTC. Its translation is CASSLAAGGFGETQYF.

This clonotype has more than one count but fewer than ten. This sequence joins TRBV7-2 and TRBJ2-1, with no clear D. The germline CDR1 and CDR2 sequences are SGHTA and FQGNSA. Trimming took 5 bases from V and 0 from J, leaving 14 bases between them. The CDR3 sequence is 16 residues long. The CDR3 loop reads CASSPPLEGSYNEQFF. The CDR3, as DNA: TGTGCCAGCAGCCCTCCGTTGGAAGGCTCCTACAATGAGCAGTTCTTC.

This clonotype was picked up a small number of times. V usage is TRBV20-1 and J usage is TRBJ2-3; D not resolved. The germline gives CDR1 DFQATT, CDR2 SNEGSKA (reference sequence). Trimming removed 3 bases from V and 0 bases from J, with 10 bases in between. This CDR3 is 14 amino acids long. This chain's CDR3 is CSARSTSSTDTQYF. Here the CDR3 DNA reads TGCAGTGCTAGGTCTACCTCTAGCACAGATACGCAGTATTTT.

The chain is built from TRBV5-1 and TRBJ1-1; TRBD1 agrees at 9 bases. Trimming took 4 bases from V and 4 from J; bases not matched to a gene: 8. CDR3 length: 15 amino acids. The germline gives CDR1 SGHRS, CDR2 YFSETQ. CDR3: CASSATGGVGTEAFF. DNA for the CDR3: TGCGCCAGCAGCGCTACAGGGGGCGTAGGCACTGAAGCTTTCTTT.

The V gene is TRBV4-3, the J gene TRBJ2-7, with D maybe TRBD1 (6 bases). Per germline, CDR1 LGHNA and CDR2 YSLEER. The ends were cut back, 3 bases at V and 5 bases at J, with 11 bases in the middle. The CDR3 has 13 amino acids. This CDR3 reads CASSQGRGNEQYF. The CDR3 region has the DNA TGCGCCAGCAGCCAGGGCAGGGGTAACGAGCAGTACTTC.

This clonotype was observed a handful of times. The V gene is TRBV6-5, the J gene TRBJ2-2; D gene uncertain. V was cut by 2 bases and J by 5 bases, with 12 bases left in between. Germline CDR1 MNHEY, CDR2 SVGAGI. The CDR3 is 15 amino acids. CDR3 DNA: TGTGCCAGCAGTTACCGGACGAAGGGTACCGGGGAGCTGTTTTTT. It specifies CASSYRTKGTGELFF.

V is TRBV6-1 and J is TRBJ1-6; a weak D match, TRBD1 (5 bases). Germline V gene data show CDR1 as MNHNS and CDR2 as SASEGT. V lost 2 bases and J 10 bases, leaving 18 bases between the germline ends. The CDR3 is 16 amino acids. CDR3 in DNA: TGTGCCAGCAGTGAAACTTCGGCAGGGAGCAAGTCACCCCTCCACTTT. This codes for CASSETSAGSKSPLHF.

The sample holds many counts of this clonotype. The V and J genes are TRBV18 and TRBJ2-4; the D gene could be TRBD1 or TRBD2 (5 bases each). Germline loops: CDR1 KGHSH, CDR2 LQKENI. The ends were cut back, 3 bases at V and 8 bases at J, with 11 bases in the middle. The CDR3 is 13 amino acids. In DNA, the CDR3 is TGTGCCAGCTCACCCCGGGACCTGGACATTCAGTACTTC. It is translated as CASSPRDLDIQYF.

The CDR3 here is CASSYKGRTDTGELFF. The CDR3 DNA sequence: TGTGCCAGCAGCTATAAGGGGAGGACCGACACCGGGGAGCTGTTTTTT. The chain employs TRBV11-3 and TRBJ2-2, with D possibly matching TRBD2 (6 bases). This CDR3 comprises 16 residues. The germline V gene encodes CDR1 SGHNT and CDR2 YENEEA. Between the trimmed V and J ends, which lost 4 bases and 3 bases, there was a span of 15 bases.

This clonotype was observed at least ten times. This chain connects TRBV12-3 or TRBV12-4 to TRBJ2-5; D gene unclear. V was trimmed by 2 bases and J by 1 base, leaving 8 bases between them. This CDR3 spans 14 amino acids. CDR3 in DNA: TGTGCCAGCAGTTTAAGAGGTGGCCAAGAGACCCAGTACTTC. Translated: CASSLRGGQETQYF.

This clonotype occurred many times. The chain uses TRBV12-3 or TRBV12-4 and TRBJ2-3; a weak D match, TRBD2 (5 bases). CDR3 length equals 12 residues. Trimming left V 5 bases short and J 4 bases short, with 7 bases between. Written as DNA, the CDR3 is TGTGCCAGCAGTCCTAGCTCAGATACGCAGTATTTT. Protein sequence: CASSPSSDTQYF.

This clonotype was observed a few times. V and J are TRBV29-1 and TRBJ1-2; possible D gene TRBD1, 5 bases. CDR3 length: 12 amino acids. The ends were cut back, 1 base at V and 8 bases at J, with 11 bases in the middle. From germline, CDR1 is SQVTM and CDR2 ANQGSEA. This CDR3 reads CSVEARAKGYTF. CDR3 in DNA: TGCAGCGTTGAAGCCAGGGCTAAAGGCTACACCTTC.

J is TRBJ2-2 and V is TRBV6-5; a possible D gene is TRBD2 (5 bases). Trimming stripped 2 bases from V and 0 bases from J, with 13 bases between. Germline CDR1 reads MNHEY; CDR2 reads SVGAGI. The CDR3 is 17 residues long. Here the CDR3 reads CASSYEGRQSNTGELFF. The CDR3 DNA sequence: TGTGCCAGCAGTTACGAGGGCAGGCAGTCGAACACCGGGGAGCTGTTTTTT.

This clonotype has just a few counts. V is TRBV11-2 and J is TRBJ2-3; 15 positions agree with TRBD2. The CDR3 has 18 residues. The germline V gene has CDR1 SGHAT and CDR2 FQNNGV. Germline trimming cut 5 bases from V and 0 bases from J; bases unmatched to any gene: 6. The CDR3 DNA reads TGTGCCAGCAGCGATGGACTAGCGGGAGGGTTAAGCACAGATACGCAGTATTTT. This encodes CASSDGLAGGLSTDTQYF.

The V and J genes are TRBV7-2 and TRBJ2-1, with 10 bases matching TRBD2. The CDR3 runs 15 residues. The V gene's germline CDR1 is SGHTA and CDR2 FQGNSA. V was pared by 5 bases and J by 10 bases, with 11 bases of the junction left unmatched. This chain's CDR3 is CASSLPTSGSREQFF. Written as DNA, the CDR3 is TGTGCCAGCAGCCTGCCGACTAGCGGGTCGAGGGAGCAGTTCTTC.

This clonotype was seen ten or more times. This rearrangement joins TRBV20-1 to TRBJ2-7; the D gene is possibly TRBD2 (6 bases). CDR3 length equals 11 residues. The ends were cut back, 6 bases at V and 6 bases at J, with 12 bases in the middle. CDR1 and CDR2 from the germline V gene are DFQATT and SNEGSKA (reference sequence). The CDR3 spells CSAAIGGEQYF. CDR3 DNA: TGCAGTGCCGCGATCGGGGGCGAGCAGTACTTC.

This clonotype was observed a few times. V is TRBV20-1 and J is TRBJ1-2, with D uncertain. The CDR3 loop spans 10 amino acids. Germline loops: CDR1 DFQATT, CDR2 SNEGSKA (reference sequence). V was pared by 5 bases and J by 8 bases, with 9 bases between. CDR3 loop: CSASGTGYTF. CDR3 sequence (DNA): TGCAGTGCTTCCGGAACGGGCTACACCTTC.

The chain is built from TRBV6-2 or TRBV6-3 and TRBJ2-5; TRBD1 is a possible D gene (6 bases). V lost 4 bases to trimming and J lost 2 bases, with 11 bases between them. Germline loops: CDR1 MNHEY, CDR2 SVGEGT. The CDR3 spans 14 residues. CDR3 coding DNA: TGTGCCAGCAGTTCTATGACAGGACAAGAGACCCAGTACTTC. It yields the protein CASSSMTGQETQYF.

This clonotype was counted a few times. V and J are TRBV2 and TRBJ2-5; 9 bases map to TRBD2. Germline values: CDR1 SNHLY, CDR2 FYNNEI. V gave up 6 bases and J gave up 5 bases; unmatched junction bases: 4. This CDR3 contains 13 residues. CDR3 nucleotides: TGTGCCAGCAGGCTAGCGGGGTACGAGACCCAGTACTTC. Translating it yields CASRLAGYETQYF.

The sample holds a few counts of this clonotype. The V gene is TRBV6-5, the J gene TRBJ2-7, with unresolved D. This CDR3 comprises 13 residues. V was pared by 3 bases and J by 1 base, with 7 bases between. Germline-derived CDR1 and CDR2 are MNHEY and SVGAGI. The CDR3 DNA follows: TGTGCCAGCAGTTATACCGATTCCTACGAGCAGTACTTC. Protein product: CASSYTDSYEQYF.

The CDR3 is CASSLGLLEQYF. CDR3 nucleotides: TGTGCCAGCAGCTTAGGCCTCCTCGAGCAGTACTTC. The J gene is TRBJ2-7, the V gene TRBV7-9; no clear D. Trimming pared 1 base from V and 6 bases from J, leaving 7 bases between. CDR3 length: 12 residues. Germline CDR1 and CDR2: SEHNR and FQNEAQ (reference sequence).

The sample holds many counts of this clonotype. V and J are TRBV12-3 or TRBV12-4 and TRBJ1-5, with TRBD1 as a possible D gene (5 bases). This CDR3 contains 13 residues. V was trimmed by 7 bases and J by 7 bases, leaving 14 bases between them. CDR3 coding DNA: TGTGCCAGCACCTCGGGGGGTAGCCAGCCCCAGCATTTT. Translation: CASTSGGSQPQHF.

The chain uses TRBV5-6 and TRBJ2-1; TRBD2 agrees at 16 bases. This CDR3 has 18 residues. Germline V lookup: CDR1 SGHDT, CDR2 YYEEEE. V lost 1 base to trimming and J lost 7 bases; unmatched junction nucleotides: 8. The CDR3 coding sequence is TGTGCCAGCAGCTTGCTCCCGGGACTAGCGGGGGGGCCAAATGAGCAGTTCTTC. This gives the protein CASSLLPGLAGGPNEQFF.

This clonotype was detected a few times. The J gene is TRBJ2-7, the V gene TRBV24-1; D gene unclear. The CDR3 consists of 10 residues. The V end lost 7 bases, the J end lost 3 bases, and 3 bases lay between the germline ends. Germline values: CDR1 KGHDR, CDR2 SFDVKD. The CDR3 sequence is CATRIYEQYF. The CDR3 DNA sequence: TGTGCCACCAGGATCTACGAGCAGTACTTC.

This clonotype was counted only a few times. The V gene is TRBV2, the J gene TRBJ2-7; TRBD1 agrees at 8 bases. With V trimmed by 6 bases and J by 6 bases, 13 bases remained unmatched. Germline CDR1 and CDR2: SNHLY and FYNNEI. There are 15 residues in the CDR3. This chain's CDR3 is CASRERDRGSIEQYF. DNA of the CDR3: TGTGCCAGCAGGGAACGCGACAGGGGATCCATCGAGCAGTACTTC.

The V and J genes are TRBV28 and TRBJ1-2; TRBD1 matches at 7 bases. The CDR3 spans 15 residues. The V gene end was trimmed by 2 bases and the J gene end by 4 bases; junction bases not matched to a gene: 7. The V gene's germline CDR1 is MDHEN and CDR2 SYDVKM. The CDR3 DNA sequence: TGTGCCAGCAGTTTAACGGCAGGGGGTCTCTATGGCTACACCTTC. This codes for CASSLTAGGLYGYTF.